Sequencing of this T cell receptor beta chain was carried out in a study of shared clonotypes between healthy human individuals. In regard to this clone: What it binds is not known.

Each cell subset's genomic DNA was divided evenly among several immunoSEQ plates. The repertoire was sequenced with immunoSEQ multiplex PCR; TCRdb's copy has only in-frame clones and lacks some. The repertoire includes about 480,000 clones, about three quarters of them detected once, and around an eighth sits in the top ten. Trimming took off 4 bases at V and 10 bases at J, with 20 bases between the two ends. Germline lookup yields CDR1 ENHRY and CDR2 SYGVKD. The CDR3 length is 16 residues. Every donor was a Caucasian adult from Nashville, Tennessee. General study results and limits: It was only blood that was sampled, and tissue repertoires likely differ.

The TCR sequence derives from a woman in her 40s in good health. Some clones in this sample may be carry-over from other donors' samples. Sequencing used PBMCs. V gene TRBV10-3 combines with J gene TRBJ1-6, with a weak D call TRBD1 (5 bases). CDR3 residues: CAISGGVAPGGSPLHF. The CDR3 region has the DNA TGTGCCATCAGTGGAGGGGTAGCCCCTGGCGGCTCACCCCTCCACTTT.